This T cell receptor beta chain was sequenced during a study of T-cell memory formation after mild COVID-19. Study-wide points: Contracting clones from day 15 to 85 had balanced CD4/CD8; later expanders favoured CD4+. Among contracting clones, CD4+ were mainly CM/EM and CD8+ enriched in EMRA. SARS-CoV-2 specificity of second-wave clones peaking day 37 was unconfirmed.

Germline CDR1 and CDR2: LGHNA and YNFKEQ. This CDR3 region has 15 residues. J gave up 9 bases and V 4 bases, and 5 bases lay outside the gene matches. TCRdb reanalysed the 5' RACE reads using MiXCR and keeps one entry per CDR3 protein. The table has about 250,000 distinct CDR3 sequences, 15% seen once. This clonotype was recorded many times. No antigen is known for it. This receptor was obtained from an adult woman who had mild COVID-19 (a few samples of this study predate the infection). Cell type and time point are not known. V gene TRBV4-2 combines with J gene TRBJ2-1; 14 bases align to TRBD2. Sequencing used PBMCs or a T cell subset sorted from them (not recorded which). CDR3 nucleotides: TGTGCCAGCAGCCTAGGGACTAGCGGGAGTCGTGAGCAGTTCTTC. This gives the protein CASSLGTSGSREQFF.